Listed below are T cell receptor beta chains from one sample, sequenced in a study of cytomegalovirus exposure and HLA in healthy donors. Produced via immunoSEQ multiplex PCR; TCRdb's table is partial and in-frame only. In the table there are around 180,000 clones, approximately 80% of which are singletons. Sequenced sample: PBMCs. The receptors here all came from a woman aged 45-65 years in good health and CMV-seronegative. Both conserved end residues are part of each CDR3. D genes are given only for firm matches. Where a row states a size, it is once, few, many or the class of an expanded clone; other rows omit it.

j_call d_call v_call clone_size cdr3_aa cdr3_nt
TRBJ1-2 TRBD1 TRBV28 . CASGQGGYGYTF TGTGCCAGCGGACAGGGTGGGTATGGCTACACCTTC
TRBJ2-7 . TRBV28 few CASSLHGAGWNEQYF TGTGCCAGCAGTCTACATGGGGCAGGGTGGAACGAGCAGTACTTC
TRBJ1-5 . TRBV13 . CASSHGRGQPQHF TGTGCCAGCAGCCACGGGCGGGGGCAGCCCCAGCATTTT
TRBJ2-7 . TRBV7-9 . CASSLVASYEQYF TGTGCCAGCAGCTTAGTAGCGAGCTACGAGCAGTACTTC
TRBJ1-5 . TRBV28 . CASISGGGGQPQHF TGTGCCAGCATCTCCGGGGGGGGAGGTCAGCCCCAGCATTTT
TRBJ2-1 . TRBV15 . CATSRDLAVSYNEQFF TGTGCCACCAGCAGAGATTTAGCGGTATCCTACAATGAGCAGTTCTTC
TRBJ2-3 . TRBV5-4 few CASTRSAGPDTQYF TGTGCCAGCACGAGGTCGGCAGGGCCCGATACGCAGTATTTT
TRBJ1-2 . TRBV27 . CASTSIGHAFYGYTF TGTGCCAGCACCTCGATAGGACATGCATTCTATGGCTACACCTTC
TRBJ2-1 . TRBV11-2 few CASSLPQGEQFF TGTGCCAGCAGCCTCCCCCAGGGCGAGCAGTTCTTC
TRBJ1-4 TRBD1 TRBV10-2 . CASRGQGATNEKLFF TGCGCCAGCAGGGGACAGGGCGCAACTAATGAAAAACTGTTTTTT
TRBJ1-2 . TRBV29-1 . CSVESGEGYGYTF TGCAGCGTTGAATCAGGGGAAGGATATGGCTACACCTTC
TRBJ2-3 . TRBV5-1 . CASTQRDTQYF TGCGCCAGCACCCAGAGGGATACGCAGTATTTT
TRBJ1-1 . TRBV14 . CASSSRQLNTEAFF TGTGCCAGCAGCTCCAGACAGTTGAACACTGAAGCTTTCTTT
TRBJ2-1 TRBD2 TRBV5-1 . CASSAGLAGESYNEQFF TGCGCCAGCAGCGCGGGACTAGCGGGAGAATCCTACAATGAGCAGTTCTTC
TRBJ2-7 . TRBV28 . CASSLTGTHYEQYF TGTGCCAGCAGTTTAACAGGTACCCACTACGAGCAGTACTTC
TRBJ1-1 . TRBV2 . CASSGQLTEAFF TGTGCCAGCAGTGGACAGCTCACTGAAGCTTTCTTT
TRBJ2-7 . TRBV6-5 . CASSYPGIPYEQYF TGTGCCAGCAGTTACCCCGGGATCCCCTACGAGCAGTACTTC
TRBJ2-2 . TRBV4-1 once CASSPQTRKNTGELFF TGCGCCAGCAGCCCCCAGACACGAAAGAACACCGGGGAGCTGTTTTTT
TRBJ2-3 TRBD2 TRBV28 . CASTGALGGGTKDTQYF TGTGCCAGCACTGGGGCTTTGGGCGGGGGGACGAAAGATACGCAGTATTTT
TRBJ2-7 . TRBV11-2 . CASSYYRVAVNEQYF TGTGCCAGCAGCTATTACAGGGTTGCGGTGAACGAGCAGTACTTC
TRBJ1-5 TRBD1 TRBV10-2 . CASRDRERDQPQHF TGCGCCAGTCGGGACAGGGAAAGGGATCAGCCCCAGCATTTT
TRBJ1-2 . TRBV28 . CASSLNYGYTF TGTGCCAGCAGCCTTAACTATGGCTACACCTTC
TRBJ1-5 . TRBV2 . CASSETFGDQPQHF TGTGCCAGCAGTGAAACATTCGGAGATCAGCCCCAGCATTTT
TRBJ2-2 TRBD2 TRBV5-1 . CASSLVSGGAGELFF TGCGCCAGCAGCTTGGTGTCGGGGGGGGCCGGGGAGCTGTTTTTT
TRBJ2-5 . TRBV7-6 . CASSLAVRETQYF TGTGCCAGCAGCTTAGCGGTACGGGAGACCCAGTACTTC
TRBJ2-3 . TRBV7-2 . CASSLGQRRTDTQYF TGTGCCAGCAGCTTAGGGCAGCGGCGCACAGATACGCAGTATTTT
TRBJ2-4 TRBD1 TRBV28 . CASSSTRGGNNKNIQYF TGTGCCAGCAGTTCCACGCGAGGGGGCAATAACAAAAACATTCAGTACTTC
TRBJ1-5 TRBD1 TRBV28 . CASSYRGENQPQHF TGTGCCAGCAGTTACAGGGGAGAGAATCAGCCCCAGCATTTT
TRBJ2-3 TRBD1 TRBV29-1 . CSVGSPTGTGTDTQYF TGCAGCGTTGGGTCCCCAACCGGGACAGGGACAGATACGCAGTATTTT
TRBJ2-7 . TRBV11-1 . CASSPKMIQGFYEQYF TGTGCCAGCAGCCCAAAAATGATACAGGGATTCTACGAGCAGTACTTC
TRBJ2-7 TRBD1 TRBV7-2 . CASSPRTGENEQYF TGTGCCAGCAGCCCCCGGACAGGGGAAAACGAGCAGTACTTC
TRBJ2-3 . TRBV9 once CASSVPSSDTQYF TGTGCCAGCAGCGTTCCTAGCTCAGATACGCAGTATTTT
TRBJ1-5 . TRBV28 once CASSSQGIGNQPQHF TGTGCCAGCAGTTCACAGGGTATCGGCAATCAGCCCCAGCATTTT
TRBJ1-2 TRBD1 TRBV28 . CASTATGHGYGYTF TGTGCCAGCACCGCGACAGGGCACGGCTATGGCTACACCTTC
TRBJ2-1 TRBD2 TRBV7-3 . CASSPGGLSYNEQFF TGTGCCAGCAGCCCGGGGGGGCTGTCCTACAATGAGCAGTTCTTC
TRBJ2-1 . TRBV12-5 . CASGNPGVEQFF TGTGCTAGTGGTAATCCAGGGGTTGAGCAGTTCTTC
TRBJ1-1 . TRBV5-1 . CASSVLQGRGTEAFF TGCGCCAGCAGCGTCCTACAGGGCAGGGGTACTGAAGCTTTCTTT
TRBJ2-3 . TRBV5-6 few CASSVSGWMQYF TGTGCCAGCAGCGTCTCGGGGTGGATGCAGTATTTT
TRBJ1-5 . TRBV28 . CASSLSRGNNQPQHF TGTGCCAGCAGTTTATCCCGGGGTAACAATCAGCCCCAGCATTTT